This TCR beta chain emerged from a study of graft-versus-host responses after intestinal transplantation. Study overall: In this cohort, recipients had multivisceral, liver-intestinal, or isolated intestinal transplants. Study-level results: Declines in HvG clones occurring early post-transplant were associated with peak circulating GvH clone levels. GvH clones appeared in recipient marrow, some first in ileum or blood.

The CDR3 runs 14 residues. CDR1 and CDR2 (germline): MNHNS, SASEGT. V was pared by 6 bases and J by 3 bases, with 14 bases between. Graft-derived tissue was subjected to processing to liberate intraepithelial and lamina propria lymphocytes. As regards this clone: What it binds is unknown.

Libraries were prepared by immunoSEQ multiplex PCR; TCRdb keeps only in-frame clonotypes and omits some of them. The repertoire includes tens of thousands of clones, roughly nine tenths of them detected once, and approximately 1.6% sits in the top ten. Source: ileum tissue, taken around 350 days after transplant. V is TRBV6-1 and J is TRBJ1-1, with D maybe TRBD1 (6 bases). This receptor was identified in a human patient who received an intestinal transplant, so some T cells may come from the graft donor. Written as DNA, the CDR3 is TGTGCCAGCAGATCCCGACAGGCGTACACTGAAGCTTTCTTT. Its protein is CASRSRQAYTEAFF.